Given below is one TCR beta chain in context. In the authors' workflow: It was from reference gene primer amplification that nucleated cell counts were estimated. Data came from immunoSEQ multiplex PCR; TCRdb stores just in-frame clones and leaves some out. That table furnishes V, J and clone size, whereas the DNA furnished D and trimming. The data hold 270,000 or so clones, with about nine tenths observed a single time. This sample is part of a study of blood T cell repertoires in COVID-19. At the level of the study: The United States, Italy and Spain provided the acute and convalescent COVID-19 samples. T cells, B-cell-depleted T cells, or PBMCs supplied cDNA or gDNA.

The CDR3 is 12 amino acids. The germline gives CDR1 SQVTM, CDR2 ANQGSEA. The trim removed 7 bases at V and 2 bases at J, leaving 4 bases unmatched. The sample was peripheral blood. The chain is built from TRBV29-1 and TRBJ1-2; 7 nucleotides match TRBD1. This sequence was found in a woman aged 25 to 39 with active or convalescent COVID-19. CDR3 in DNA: TGCAGCGGTCTGACAGGGAACTATGGCTACACCTTC. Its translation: CSGLTGNYGYTF.